A selection of T cell receptor beta chains follows, all from one sample in a study of control samples from healthy donors and cancer patients. Libraries were prepared by immunoSEQ multiplex PCR; TCRdb keeps only in-frame clonotypes and omits some of them. The sample includes about 130,000 clones, around nine tenths of them seen just once. Sequenced input: blood. All receptors derive from a man aged 18-30 years in good health. Both conserved end residues are part of each CDR3. D genes are given only for firm matches. Clone sizes are given selectively: once, few, many, or a class where the clone is expanded.

DNA,CDR3,size,J,D,V
TGTGCCAGCGTCCTCGACAGGGGCATAGATGGCTACACCTTC,CASVLDRGIDGYTF,few,TRBJ1-2,TRBD1,TRBV7-2
TGCGCCAGCAGCTCTGACACTATATCCTACAATGAGCAGTTCTTC,CASSSDTISYNEQFF,NA,TRBJ2-1,NA,TRBV5-1
TGTGCCAGCAGTCTTACAGTGCCGAGTAATTCACCCCTCCACTTT,CASSLTVPSNSPLHF,NA,TRBJ1-6,NA,TRBV6-5
TGTGCCAGCAGCTTGATTAGGGGGAATTCCTACAATGAGCAGTTCTTC,CASSLIRGNSYNEQFF,NA,TRBJ2-1,NA,TRBV11-2
TGTGCCCACGACAGCACCGGGGAGCTGTTTTTT,CAHDSTGELFF,NA,TRBJ2-2,NA,TRBV30
TGCAGCGTTGAAAGATACAGCTTGAACACTGAAGCTTTCTTT,CSVERYSLNTEAFF,NA,TRBJ1-1,NA,TRBV29-1
TGTGCCAGCAGCGGATTCTTAGGCGGGAGTAATGAGCAGTTCTTC,CASSGFLGGSNEQFF,NA,TRBJ2-1,TRBD2,TRBV9
TGTGCCAGCAGCCTGGAAAGGGGACAGGGGGCTTCAGCGCAGTTCTTC,CASSLERGQGASAQFF,NA,TRBJ2-1,TRBD1,TRBV11-2
TGTGCCAGCAGTTCCAAGGTCGGGGGGAATCAGCCCCAGCATTTT,CASSSKVGGNQPQHF,few,TRBJ1-5,NA,TRBV7-2
TGTGCCAGCAGCTTAGTAACTGTTCAAGCTTTCTTT,CASSLVTVQAFF,once,TRBJ1-1,NA,TRBV7-8
TGTGCCAGCAGCCACGTACGACAGGGGGCAAAGGGTGAAGCTTTCTTT,CASSHVRQGAKGEAFF,NA,TRBJ1-1,TRBD1,TRBV3-1/TRBV3-2
TGTGCCAGCAGTCTGACACCAACTAATGAAAAACTGTTTTTT,CASSLTPTNEKLFF,NA,TRBJ1-4,NA,TRBV6-5
TGTGCCAGCAGCACGACCGCTGCGAGAACAGATACGCAGTATTTT,CASSTTAARTDTQYF,NA,TRBJ2-3,NA,TRBV11-2
TGTGCCAGCAGCCCTCGGGACACACTAGTGGACGACCGGCAGCCCCAGCATTTT,CASSPRDTLVDDRQPQHF,NA,TRBJ1-5,NA,TRBV27
TGTGCCAGCTCACCACCAGGGGAAGGCCCTAAGGGGCAGTTCTTC,CASSPPGEGPKGQFF,NA,TRBJ2-1,NA,TRBV18
TGTGCCTGGAGGGACAGGGGAAACACCGGGGAGCTGTTTTTT,CAWRDRGNTGELFF,NA,TRBJ2-2,TRBD1,TRBV30
TGCGCCAGCAGCTTACAGGGGGACTATGGCTACACCTTC,CASSLQGDYGYTF,NA,TRBJ1-2,TRBD1,TRBV5-1
TGTGCCAGCAGCTTTGGGGACTTCACAGATACGCAGTATTTT,CASSFGDFTDTQYF,NA,TRBJ2-3,NA,TRBV7-3
TGTGCCAGCAGCGTAGGGTGGGACACCGGGGAGCTGTTTTTT,CASSVGWDTGELFF,NA,TRBJ2-2,NA,TRBV9
TGTGCCAGCAGTGGTCGGTATGCAACCTCTAGCACAGATACGCAGTATTTT,CASSGRYATSSTDTQYF,NA,TRBJ2-3,NA,TRBV6-2/TRBV6-3